The present T cell receptor beta chain was sequenced within a study of shared clonotypes between healthy human individuals. As for the study in general: Three CD4 naive, three CD4 memory, two CD8 naive and one CD8 memory plate were used per donor. Overall study results and limits: As a rule, naive subsets had a larger estimated richness than memory subsets.

Sequenced by immunoSEQ multiplex PCR; TCRdb stores in-frame clones only, minus some. Among approximately 2,000,000 clones listed, roughly 92% were seen once. A word on this clone: As yet, its antigen is unknown. Other DNA sequences from this sample encode an identical CDR3 as well.

The CDR3 consists of 13 residues. Germline CDR1 and CDR2: SEHNR and FQNEAQ (reference sequence). V shed 3 bases and J shed 1 base, with 6 bases lying between them. This clonotype originated in a man younger than 30 in good health. Some clones in this sample may be carry-over from other donors' samples. The V gene is TRBV7-9, the J gene TRBJ2-5; D is unclear. Sequences were obtained from naive CD4+ T cells from PBMCs. Subset here: CD45RA+ positively selected. The DNA for the CDR3 is TGTGCCAGCAGCTTGCGGATCCAAGAGACCCAGTACTTC. It codes for CASSLRIQETQYF.